Following are 26 T cell receptor beta chains from one sample sequenced in a study of T cell responses to AZD1222 COVID-19 vaccine. Here immunoSEQ multiplex PCR was the method, and the copy in TCRdb shows in-frame clones only, minus some. The sample has about 85,000 clones, 85% seen once. The sequences come from peripheral blood, collected 28 days after the second AZD1222 dose. The source is an adult who received the AZD1222 COVID-19 vaccine.

This clone was found once. V and J are TRBV12-1 and TRBJ2-3; TRBD2 is taken as the D call from the table, unchecked against the DNA. TRBV12-1 is listed as a pseudogene. The CDR3 length is 17 residues. The CDR3 reads CASSFETRFVGTDTQYF. In nucleotides, the CDR3 is TGTGCCAGCAGCTTTGAGACTAGATTTGTGGGGACAGATACGCAGTATTTT.

This clone turned up a few times. The genes are TRBV5-1 and TRBJ2-1, with 10 bases aligning to TRBD2. V shed 4 bases and J 6 bases; nucleotides not matched to a gene: 7. Germline V lookup: CDR1 SGHRS, CDR2 YFSETQ. This CDR3 comprises 15 residues. As DNA, the CDR3 is TGCGCCAGCAGCCCTCTAGCGGGAGCTTCCAATGAGCAGTTCTTC. It codes for CASSPLAGASNEQFF. Variable domain in full (rest from reference TRBV5-1 and TRBJ2-1): KAGVTQTPRYLIKTRGQQVTLSCSPISGHRSVSWYQQTPGQGLQFLFEYFSETQRNKGNFPGRFSGRQFSNSRSEMNVSTLELGDSALYLCASSPLAGASNEQFFGPGTRLTVL.

CDR3 region: CASSIAPSYEQYF. CDR3 nucleotide sequence: TGTGCCAGTAGTATTGCTCCCAGCTACGAGCAGTACTTC. This sequence joins TRBV19 and TRBJ2-7; D remains unclear. The CDR3 spans 13 residues. Germline CDR1 reads LNHDA; CDR2 reads SQIVND (reference sequence). V was clipped by 3 bases and J by 3 bases, with 9 bases between them. The whole variable domain, filled in from reference TRBV19 and TRBJ2-7, reads DGGITQSPKYLFRKEGQNVTLSCEQNLNHDAMYWYRQDPGQGLRLIYYSQIVNDFQKGDIAEGYSVSREKKESFPLTVTSAQKNPTAFYLCASSIAPSYEQYFGPGTRLTVT.

The rearrangement uses TRBV4-2 and TRBJ1-5, with D possibly matching TRBD1 (5 bases). In germline, CDR1 is LGHNA, CDR2 YNFKEQ. CDR3 length equals 18 residues. Trimming cost V 0 bases and J 4 bases, with 19 bases left between them. The CDR3 reads CASSQDMGREGVNQPQHF. In DNA, the CDR3 is TGTGCCAGCAGCCAAGATATGGGGCGGGAGGGCGTGAATCAGCCCCAGCATTTT.

The V call is TRBV7-9, the J call TRBJ1-4; 8 bases fit TRBD1. CDR3 length: 14 amino acids. Germline lookup yields CDR1 SEHNR and CDR2 FQNEAQ (reference sequence). The V segment lost 11 bases and the J segment 7 bases; nucleotides outside the gene matches: 12. CDR3 region: CASEGDRFAEKLFF. CDR3 in DNA: TGTGCCTCCGAGGGGGACAGGTTTGCTGAAAAACTGTTTTTT.

This clone was seen once. The chain couples TRBV9 to TRBJ2-5; 12 nucleotides match TRBD2. Unmatched junction bases numbered 4, after V lost 0 bases and J lost 4 bases. In germline, CDR1 is SGDLS, CDR2 YYNGEE. The CDR3 has 16 residues. The CDR3 sequence: CASSVGLAGVGETQYF. CDR3 DNA sequence: TGTGCCAGCAGCGTAGGACTAGCGGGAGTAGGAGAGACCCAGTACTTC.

The chain combines TRBV12-3 or TRBV12-4 with TRBJ1-5, with a possible D match to TRBD1 (5 bases). This CDR3 spans 13 amino acids. The V and J ends lost 3 bases and 4 bases respectively, with 7 bases between them. The CDR3 sequence is CASSFSGNQPQHF. The CDR3 nucleotides read TGTGCCAGCAGTTTTTCAGGGAATCAGCCCCAGCATTTT.

The gene calls are TRBV11-2 and TRBJ1-2, with TRBD1 as a possible D gene (6 bases). The germline CDR1 and CDR2 sequences are SGHAT and FQNNGV. The CDR3 is 14 amino acids. V was shortened by 4 bases and J by 4 bases, with 13 bases between the two germline ends. For the CDR3, the DNA is TGTGCCAGCAGCTCCCGTGGGGGGGCCTATGGCTACACCTTC. Translating gives CASSSRGGAYGYTF.

The chain recombines TRBV9 with TRBJ2-3; maybe TRBD2 (5 bases). V was pared by 4 bases and J by 0 bases, with 18 bases between. The CDR3 has 17 amino acids. Germline CDR1 SGDLS, CDR2 YYNGEE. The CDR3 nucleotides are TGTGCCAGCAGCCCATCAGTGGGAACTAGGAGCACAGATACGCAGTATTTT. Translation: CASSPSVGTRSTDTQYF. The full variable domain, completed using reference TRBV9 and TRBJ2-3, is DSGVTQTPKHLITATGQRVTLRCSPRSGDLSVYWYQQSLDQGLQFLIQYYNGEERAKGNILERFSAQQFPDLHSELNLSSLELGDSALYFCASSPSVGTRSTDTQYFGPGTRLTVL.

This clone has only a few counts. The V call is TRBV2, the J call TRBJ1-6; tentative D call: TRBD1 (5 bases). Per the germline V gene, CDR1 is SNHLY and CDR2 is FYNNEI. The CDR3 is made up of 17 amino acids. Trimming shortened V by 3 bases and J by 6 bases, and 18 bases separated the two germline ends. The CDR3 DNA is TGTGCCAGCAGTGAGAATGGCGTGGGGGTTGGTAATTCACCCCTCCACTTT. It yields the protein CASSENGVGVGNSPLHF.

The rearrangement links TRBV6-4 to TRBJ1-5; a possible D gene is TRBD1 (6 bases). Germline V gene lookup returns CDR1 MRHNA and CDR2 SNTAGT. The length of the CDR3 is 15 residues. The V end lost 6 bases, the J end lost 1 base, and 13 bases lay between the germline ends. The CDR3 DNA is TGTGCCAGCAGCGAACAGGGTGGAAGCAATCAGCCCCAGCATTTT. Its translation is CASSEQGGSNQPQHF.

V usage is TRBV27 and J usage is TRBJ1-1, with TRBD1 as a possible D gene (5 bases). Trimming took off 6 bases at V and 4 bases at J, with 12 bases between the two ends. CDR1 and CDR2 from the germline V gene are MNHEY and SMNVEV (reference sequence). This CDR3 has 13 residues. This chain's CDR3 is CASRSRGGTEAFF. The CDR3 bases are TGTGCCAGCAGATCCCGGGGGGGCACTGAAGCTTTCTTT.

The CDR3 loop reads CASSVLAGPKGNTIYF. CDR3 in DNA: TGTGCCAGCAGCGTCCTCGCGGGGCCGAAAGGAAACACCATATATTTT. This sequence joins TRBV9 and TRBJ1-3, with TRBD1 as a possible D gene (5 bases). Germline CDR1 and CDR2: SGDLS and YYNGEE. Trimming removed 2 bases from V and 4 bases from J, with 16 bases in between. CDR3 length: 16 residues.

This clone was counted only a few times. The V and J genes are TRBV10-2 and TRBJ1-1; D is unclear. Between the trimmed V and J ends, which lost 5 bases and 1 base, there was a span of 8 bases. The CDR3 sequence is 13 residues long. The germline V gene has CDR1 WSHSY and CDR2 SAAADI. CDR3 sequence (DNA): TGCGCCAGCAGTTCTACACGGAACACTGAAGCTTTCTTT. This gives the protein CASSSTRNTEAFF.

The chain carries TRBV24-1 and TRBJ2-3; no clear D gene. CDR3 length: 13 residues. Trimming removed 3 bases from V and 1 base from J, with 4 bases in between. Germline assignment: CDR1 KGHDR and CDR2 SFDVKD. In DNA, the CDR3 is TGTGCCACCAGTGATGGAGGCACAGATACGCAGTATTTT. As protein: CATSDGGTDTQYF.

The rearrangement links TRBV12-3 or TRBV12-4 to TRBJ2-5; no reliable D call. This CDR3 is 13 amino acids long. Trimming removed 6 bases at V and 2 bases at J, with 10 bases between. CDR3 loop: CASRAPYQETQYF. The CDR3, as DNA: TGTGCCAGCAGAGCTCCGTATCAAGAGACCCAGTACTTC.

The chain carries TRBV5-6 and TRBJ2-1; TRBD1 matches at 9 bases. Trimming at V came to 7 bases and at J to 4 bases, leaving 9 bases not matched to a gene. Germline V lookup: CDR1 SGHDT, CDR2 YYEEEE. The CDR3 totals 15 residues. The CDR3 DNA is TGTGCCAGCCGCCTCCGGGACAGGGCTTACAATGAGCAGTTCTTC. Protein sequence: CASRLRDRAYNEQFF.

The V gene is TRBV14, the J gene TRBJ2-3, with D perhaps matching TRBD2 (6 bases). Germline assignment: CDR1 SGHDN and CDR2 FVKESK. The CDR3 spans 16 residues. The V end lost 1 base, the J end lost 2 bases, and 13 bases lay between the germline ends. The CDR3 loop is CASSQGISGNTDTQYF. CDR3 DNA: TGTGCCAGCAGCCAAGGAATTAGCGGAAACACAGATACGCAGTATTTT.

V is TRBV2 and J is TRBJ2-5, with unresolved D. The V gene lost 8 bases and the J gene lost 1 base, with 5 bases spanning the gap. CDR1 and CDR2 from the germline V gene are SNHLY and FYNNEI. The length of the CDR3 is 11 residues. For the CDR3, the DNA is TGTGCCAGCGAAGGCCAAGAGACCCAGTACTTC. Encoded protein: CASEGQETQYF.

This clone appeared a single time. The V and J genes are TRBV19 and TRBJ2-1; possible D gene TRBD2, 5 bases. The V gene lost 4 bases and the J gene lost 5 bases, with 12 bases spanning the gap. CDR3 size: 14 residues. Germline V gene lookup returns CDR1 LNHDA and CDR2 SQIVND (reference sequence). CDR3 in DNA: TGTGCCAGTAGTAGAGGGAATAGGCACAATGAGCAGTTCTTC. Translating gives CASSRGNRHNEQFF.

The chain combines TRBV13 with TRBJ2-7; 11 bases map to TRBD2. Germline trimming cut 6 bases from V and 1 base from J; bases unmatched to any gene: 17. Germline assignment: CDR1 PRHDT and CDR2 FYEKMQ (reference sequence). The CDR3 is 19 residues long. CDR3 nucleotide sequence: TGTGCCAGCAGTCTCTCCCCCGGGACTAGCGGCCTTTATTCCTACGAGCAGTACTTC. Its translation: CASSLSPGTSGLYSYEQYF.

This chain uses TRBV5-1 with TRBJ2-2, with D hard to call. This CDR3 is built from 14 residues. CDR1 SGHRS and CDR2 YFSETQ come from the germline V gene. Trimming left V 4 bases short and J 0 bases short, with 7 bases between. CDR3 protein: CASSPYPNTGELFF. CDR3 coding DNA: TGCGCCAGCAGCCCCTACCCGAACACCGGGGAGCTGTTTTTT. Full variable domain (remainder filled in from reference TRBV5-1 and TRBJ2-2): KAGVTQTPRYLIKTRGQQVTLSCSPISGHRSVSWYQQTPGQGLQFLFEYFSETQRNKGNFPGRFSGRQFSNSRSEMNVSTLELGDSALYLCASSPYPNTGELFFGEGSRLTVL.

The chain joins TRBV5-1 to TRBJ1-3; D is unclear. Germline CDR1 and CDR2: SGHRS and YFSETQ. The CDR3 is 14 residues long. V dropped 4 bases and J dropped 0 bases, with 8 bases sitting between them. The CDR3 nucleotides are TGCGCCAGCAGCCCGGAAAGCTCTGGAAACACCATATATTTT. This encodes CASSPESSGNTIYF.

The chain uses TRBV24-1 and TRBJ2-3; D remains unclear. Germline V gene sequence: CDR1 KGHDR, CDR2 SFDVKD. V shed 4 bases and J shed 4 bases, with 11 bases lying between them. CDR3 size: 14 residues. CDR3 sequence (DNA): TGTGCCACCAGTGAAGTAGAAAATCCAGATACGCAGTATTTT. This translates into CATSEVENPDTQYF.

The chain links TRBV30 to TRBJ1-1; D is perhaps TRBD1 (5 bases). Deletions cut 0 bases from V and 4 bases from J, with 18 bases between. The CDR3 is 16 residues long. Germline V gives CDR1 GTSNPN, CDR2 SVGIG (reference sequence). The CDR3 reads CAWSVRFLGGATEAFF. The CDR3, as DNA: TGTGCCTGGAGTGTACGGTTTTTGGGAGGGGCCACTGAAGCTTTCTTT.

The V and J genes are TRBV19 and TRBJ2-3; TRBD2 agrees at 10 bases. The CDR3 is 16 residues long. Germline trimming cut 4 bases from V and 2 bases from J; bases unmatched to any gene: 6. Germline lookup yields CDR1 LNHDA and CDR2 SQIVND (reference sequence). The CDR3 nucleotides read TGTGCCAGTAGTACCCTAGCGGGGGCACTCACAGATACGCAGTATTTT. The encoded protein is CASSTLAGALTDTQYF.